This T cell receptor (beta chain) was captured in a study of blood T cell repertoires in COVID-19 (dated by TCRdb to between 2020 and 2021). Regarding the study in general: The collaborator samples originated in the United States, Italy and Spain and spanned the acute and convalescent phases of COVID-19. A freely available public database, intended as a resource for researchers studying the immune response to SARS-CoV-2, is where the repertoires were released. The samples were drawn from two sources: the first 160 participants of the ongoing ImmuneRACE study, and 1,200 or so subjects contributed by 6 global collaborators. Nearly every sample came with metadata listing a de-identified subject ID, COVID-19 status, age in years and sex. The material from the prospective study consisted of cDNA or gDNA derived from T cells, B-cell-depleted T cells, or PBMCs. HLA class I and class II types, where available, came from metadata supplied by the sample provider rather than from assay-based typing. Subjects who had been exposed to COVID-19, were actively infected with it, or had recovered from it provided the deeply sampled blood TCRbeta repertoires that made up the dataset. Overall study outcomes, separate from this receptor: The quantity of clinical and demographic metadata differed by source and by participant and was supplied without curation.

The immunoSEQ Assay, a bias-controlled multiplex PCR, was used to amplify TCRbeta CDR3 regions from genomic DNA. The authors' analysis ran thus. Within the assay, amplification of reference gene primers was used to estimate how many nucleated cells each sample contained. Sequence reads were collapsed and filtered to measure the absolute abundance of every unique TCRbeta CDR3 rearrangement. For each sample, productive Simpson clonality was calculated as the square root of Simpson's diversity index across productive rearrangements. This is the immuneACCESS table as TCRdb keeps it, with only in-frame sequences that have V and J called. A part of the clones is gone; compared with another copy, unresolved V genes explain less than half, and the rest is unexplained. The V and J calls and clone size are taken from that table; D and trimming were inferred from the DNA. The sample contains 160,000 or so clones, about 92% of them found a single time. About 2% of the sample is taken by the ten largest.

On this clone itself: Its antigen is unknown. Within one base of it there is no much larger clone, and no base qualities were kept.

V has 0 bases trimmed and J has 7 bases trimmed; junction bases matching no gene number 4. The CDR3, from cysteine to phenylalanine, totals 14 residues. Kept here is only the CDR3 DNA, which spans 42 bases and is read in frame from base 1. Reading the germline V gene (reference sequence) gives CDR1 MNHNY and CDR2 SVGAGI. At one collaborating source in Seattle, patients were enrolled during active infection and were followed longitudinally through the course of disease. The collaborating institutions used their own protocols to collect whole blood in K2EDTA tubes. For TCRbeta analysis, collaborator samples were shipped as frozen whole blood, as isolated PBMCs, or as DNA extracted from either sample type.

The sequence was collected from a woman aged 60-75 years with COVID-19, enrolled during active disease. The sample taken for sequencing was peripheral blood. Recombination joined TRBV6-6 with TRBJ1-2; 8 bases in between match TRBD1. For the CDR3, the sequence is CASSYSDRARGYTF. The nucleotide sequence reads as follows: TGTGCCAGCAGTTACTCGGACAGGGCGCGTGGCTACACCTTC.